This is a list of T cell receptor beta chains from one sample in a study of blood T cell repertoires in COVID-19. Sequencing used immunoSEQ multiplex PCR; TCRdb keeps in-frame clones, though not all of them. The repertoire holds 200,000 to 250,000 clones, with roughly nine tenths as singletons. Sequences were obtained from peripheral blood. Every receptor here comes from a woman in her forties or fifties with acute or convalescent COVID-19. Both conserved end residues are part of each CDR3. The D gene is left open where the match is weak. Not every row has a clone size; where given, it reads once, few, many or a size class.

D gene | J gene | V gene | clone size | CDR3 DNA | CDR3 protein
- | TRBJ2-3 | TRBV5-4 | - | TGTGCCAGCAGCTTCAAACGAGGCACAGATACGCAGTATTTT | CASSFKRGTDTQYF
- | TRBJ2-7 | TRBV29-1 | - | TGCAGCGTAGTTTCCTCCGGGACATTCTACGAGCAGTACTTC | CSVVSSGTFYEQYF
- | TRBJ2-5 | TRBV10-3 | - | TGTGCCATCAGTGACAATCGGGGAGAGACCCAGTACTTC | CAISDNRGETQYF
TRBD1 | TRBJ2-7 | TRBV18 | - | TGTGCCAGCTCACCACAGATGGACAGGCCAACCTACGAGCAGTACTTC | CASSPQMDRPTYEQYF
- | TRBJ2-1 | TRBV9 | - | TGTGCCAGCAGCGTAGTTAGCAGGACAGATTACAATGAGCAGTTCTTC | CASSVVSRTDYNEQFF
- | TRBJ2-3 | TRBV2 | - | TGTGCCATACACAGGGTTAGCACAGATACGCAGTATTTT | CAIHRVSTDTQYF
- | TRBJ1-4 | TRBV5-1 | - | TGCGCCAGCAGCTCCGGAGGGTGGCCTAATGAAAAACTGTTTTTT | CASSSGGWPNEKLFF
TRBD2 | TRBJ2-1 | TRBV19 | - | TGTGCCAGTAGTATATTAGCGGGAGTAACCGGTGAGCAGTTCTTC | CASSILAGVTGEQFF
TRBD1 | TRBJ1-5 | TRBV7-8 | - | TGTGCCAGCAGCCTGGGACAGGGAGCTGGGGGGAATCAGCCCCAGCATTTT | CASSLGQGAGGNQPQHF
- | TRBJ2-7 | TRBV10-3 | - | TGTGCCATCAGTGAGTTTACAGTTTCCTACGAGCAGTACTTC | CAISEFTVSYEQYF
- | TRBJ1-3 | TRBV6-5 | - | TGTGCCAGCAGTTACTCGAGGGGGTCAGGAAACACCATATATTTT | CASSYSRGSGNTIYF
TRBD2 | TRBJ2-3 | TRBV6-2/TRBV6-3 | - | TGTGCCAGCAGCGGAGCGGGGGGCCGGACGGGTACGCAGTATTTT | CASSGAGGRTGTQYF
- | TRBJ2-1 | TRBV9 | - | TGTGCCAGCAGCGAATCGGGGGACTCCTACAATGAGCAGTTCTTC | CASSESGDSYNEQFF
TRBD1 | TRBJ1-1 | TRBV7-6 | - | TGTGCCAGCAGCACGACAGGGGAGGAGGGCACTGAAGCTTTCTTT | CASSTTGEEGTEAFF
TRBD1 | TRBJ2-6 | TRBV5-4 | once | TGTGCCAGCAGCTCGGGACAGGTTGGGATCTCTGGGGCCAACGTCCTGACTTTC | CASSSGQVGISGANVLTF
- | TRBJ1-5 | TRBV7-9 | - | TGTGCCAGCAGCTCAGGACTCCTTAGCAATCAGCCCCAGCATTTT | CASSSGLLSNQPQHF
TRBD1 | TRBJ1-1 | TRBV5-5 | - | TGTGCCAGCAGCCCATGGACAGGGGGCAACACTGAAGCTTTCTTT | CASSPWTGGNTEAFF
TRBD2 | TRBJ2-1 | TRBV2 | - | TGTGCCAGCGCGTCGGGACTACCCTCCTACAATGAGCAGTTCTTC | CASASGLPSYNEQFF